This TCR beta chain stems from a study of glioma-infiltrating T cells. The iRepertoire nested amplicon-rescue multiplex PCR amplified TCR alpha and beta CDR3s from RNA. Input was 100-400 ng of tissue mRNA or PBMC total RNA. TCRdb analysed the multiplex PCR reads with MiXCR anew, one entry per CDR3 protein. The sample includes tens of thousands of distinct CDR3 sequences, about 23% seen only once; the top ten take under 8.5%. This clonotype was seen repeatedly, ten times or more. Its antigen is not known. Overall study results and limits: Very few CDR3 sequences were shared between tissue and blood. Non-neoplastic patients had below-expected tissue-blood divergence, while all gliomas exceeded expectation.

CDR1 and CDR2 (germline): DFQATT, SNEGSKA (reference sequence). The trim removed 8 bases at V and 8 bases at J, leaving 13 bases unmatched. The CDR3 has 14 amino acids. Sequencing was done on a sample of glioma tissue, nonneoplastic brain tissue, or PBMCs (not recorded which). The TCR comes from a human donor with low-grade glioma or glioblastoma, undergoing nonglioma brain surgery, or in good health (not recorded which). This rearrangement joins TRBV20-1 to TRBJ2-1; 9 bases agree with TRBD2. CDR3 nucleotides: TGCAGTTCCTCTTTGGCGGGAGGGGGCGATGAGCAGTTCTTC. It is translated as CSSSLAGGGDEQFF.